This entry lists 22 T cell receptor beta chains sequenced from one sample in a study of CD4 T cells in relation to SARS-CoV-2 and coronaviruses. The table came from immunoSEQ multiplex PCR; TCRdb's copy has only in-frame clones and leaves some out. The repertoire has tens of thousands of clones, over 75% of them found once; the top ten carry around 1.2%. No antigen is known for these receptors. Sequencing was performed on naive CD4+ T cells from PBMCs, cultured in vitro. Noted subset: naive CD4+ T cells isolated by negative enrichment. The receptor source for this set is an adult with COVID-19.

The chain combines TRBV13 with TRBJ2-3, with 11 bases matching TRBD2. The CDR3 consists of 16 residues. Germline V CDR1 and CDR2: PRHDT, FYEKMQ (reference sequence). V shed 4 bases and J 3 bases; nucleotides not matched to a gene: 6. CDR3 residues: CASSSSGRYGTDTQYF. The CDR3 DNA sequence: TGTGCCAGCAGCTCTAGCGGGAGGTACGGAACAGATACGCAGTATTTT.

The rearrangement uses TRBV7-9 and TRBJ2-7, with 8 positions matching TRBD1. The CDR3 is 14 amino acids. Germline V gives CDR1 SEHNR, CDR2 FQNEAQ (reference sequence). The J segment lost 3 bases and the V segment lost 2 bases, leaving 3 bases of the junction unmatched. DNA of the CDR3: TGTGCCAGCAGCTTAAGACAGGGGTACTACGAGCAGTACTTC. Translated: CASSLRQGYYEQYF.

This clone was detected once. V is TRBV7-9 and J is TRBJ2-7; D is uncertain. Looked up from germline, CDR1 is SEHNR and CDR2 is FQNEAQ (reference sequence). The ends were cut back, 2 bases at V and 6 bases at J, with 14 bases in the middle. The CDR3 has 14 residues. The CDR3 DNA follows: TGTGCCAGCAGCTTAAACTCAGGTTCACCCGAGCAGTACTTC. This translates into CASSLNSGSPEQYF. Filled out from reference TRBV7-9 and TRBJ2-7, the complete variable domain reads DTGVSQNPRHKITKRGQNVTFRCDPISEHNRLYWYRQTLGQGPEFLTYFQNEAQLEKSRLLSDRFSAERPKGSFSTLEIQRTEQGDSAMYLCASSLNSGSPEQYFGPGTRLTVT.

The chain carries TRBV30 and TRBJ2-1; a weak D match, TRBD2 (6 bases). With 3 bases removed from V and 7 bases from J, the gap between germline ends came to 16 bases. The CDR3 covers 14 residues. CDR1 and CDR2 (germline): GTSNPN, SVGIG (reference sequence). DNA of the CDR3: TGTGCCTGGAGCGGAGGGACTCCCGGTAATGAGCAGTTCTTC. It translates to CAWSGGTPGNEQFF.

This chain joins TRBV28 and TRBJ1-1; D gene uncertain. Germline V gives CDR1 MDHEN, CDR2 SYDVKM. The CDR3 is 12 amino acids. V was cut by 5 bases and J by 7 bases, with 11 bases left in between. This CDR3 reads CASSRRRVEAFF. As DNA, the CDR3 is TGTGCCAGCAGTCGTAGACGGGTTGAAGCTTTCTTT.

The V and J genes are TRBV11-2 and TRBJ1-3, with D tentatively TRBD1 (6 bases). Trimming cost V 5 bases and J 3 bases, with 11 bases left between them. The CDR3 has 14 residues. Germline V gene sequence: CDR1 SGHAT, CDR2 FQNNGV. CDR3 region: CASSPDSYGNTIYF. The CDR3 DNA reads TGTGCCAGCAGCCCGGACAGCTATGGAAACACCATATATTTT.

The J gene is TRBJ2-7, the V gene TRBV13; the D gene is possibly TRBD1 (6 bases). The germline V gene encodes CDR1 PRHDT and CDR2 FYEKMQ (reference sequence). Trimming took 1 base from V and 3 from J, leaving 13 bases between them. This CDR3 is 15 amino acids long. The CDR3 sequence: CASSLVAGEVYEQYF. CDR3 nucleotide sequence: TGTGCCAGCAGCTTAGTTGCAGGGGAAGTCTACGAGCAGTACTTC.

The V call is TRBV28, the J call TRBJ2-1, with 15 bases that match TRBD2. CDR3 length: 15 amino acids. J gave up 6 bases and V 6 bases, and 3 bases lay outside the gene matches. CDR1 MDHEN and CDR2 SYDVKM come from the germline V gene. In nucleotides, the CDR3 is TGTGCCAGCAGCCGGACTAGCGGGAGGGTCAATGAGCAGTTCTTC. This codes for CASSRTSGRVNEQFF.

The rearrangement joins TRBV6-5 to TRBJ2-2; 10 bases fit TRBD1. The ends lost 8 bases at V and 7 bases at J; junction bases unmatched: 4. CDR3 length: 13 residues. Germline CDR1 reads MNHEY; CDR2 reads SVGAGI. The CDR3 loop is CASGTGDIGELFF. The CDR3 region has the DNA TGTGCCAGCGGGACAGGGGATATCGGGGAGCTGTTTTTT.

The V call is TRBV2, the J call TRBJ1-5; perhaps TRBD1 as D (5 bases). V was cut by 5 bases and J by 6 bases, with 11 bases left in between. The CDR3 contains 13 residues. CDR1 is SNHLY, CDR2 FYNNEI, per germline. For the CDR3, the DNA is TGTGCCAGCAGTACTCAAAGGGGTCAGCCCCAGCATTTT. Protein product: CASSTQRGQPQHF.

The chain is built from TRBV2 and TRBJ2-2, with 9 bases aligning to TRBD2. V was clipped by 6 bases and J by 0 bases; unmatched bases: 11. Germline V gene data show CDR1 as SNHLY and CDR2 as FYNNEI. The CDR3 loop spans 18 amino acids. CDR3 sequence reads: CASRWYRLAGSNTGELFF. Written as DNA, the CDR3 is TGTGCCAGCAGATGGTATCGGCTAGCGGGATCGAACACCGGGGAGCTGTTTTTT.

V gene TRBV6-6 combines with J gene TRBJ1-6, with 7 bases that match TRBD1. This CDR3 has 15 residues. CDR1 and CDR2 from the germline V gene are MNHNY and SVGAGI (reference sequence). V shed 0 bases and J 10 bases; nucleotides not matched to a gene: 6. The DNA of the CDR3 is TGTGCCAGCAGTTACTCTTTCAGGGGGGAATCACCCCTCCACTTT. This gives the protein CASSYSFRGESPLHF.

The genes are TRBV30 and TRBJ1-5; D may be TRBD1 (6 bases). The ends were cut back, 5 bases at V and 2 bases at J, with 16 bases in the middle. The germline CDR1 and CDR2 sequences are GTSNPN and SVGIG (reference sequence). The CDR3 covers 15 residues. The CDR3 DNA reads as TGTGCCTGGGATGTAGGCAGGGGCCGCAATCAGCCCCAGCATTTT. It yields the protein CAWDVGRGRNQPQHF.

This clone is a singleton in its sample. The V gene is TRBV4-1, the J gene TRBJ1-3; possible D gene TRBD1, 5 bases. V lost 1 base to trimming and J lost 2 bases, with 9 bases between them. Germline CDR1 MGHRA, CDR2 YSYEKL. CDR3 size: 15 residues. CDR3 DNA sequence: TGCGCCAGCAGCCAAGCGGGGACGGCTGGAAACACCATATATTTT. Translating it yields CASSQAGTAGNTIYF.

V usage is TRBV10-3 and J usage is TRBJ2-1; D perhaps matches TRBD2 (6 bases). Germline-derived CDR1 and CDR2 are ENHRY and SYGVKD. The CDR3 has 12 amino acids. V was clipped by 4 bases and J by 8 bases, with 9 bases between them. CDR3 nucleotide sequence: TGTGCCATCAGTGCCTCTAGCGATGAGCAGTTCTTC. Protein sequence: CAISASSDEQFF.

This clone was counted only a few times. V gene TRBV19 combines with J gene TRBJ2-1; TRBD2 matches 7 bases. V was clipped by 2 bases and J by 4 bases; unmatched bases: 2. Germline CDR1 reads LNHDA; CDR2 reads SQIVND (reference sequence). The CDR3 is 14 amino acids. The CDR3 coding sequence is TGTGCCAGTAGTATAAGACTAGCTTACAATGAGCAGTTCTTC. It is translated as CASSIRLAYNEQFF.

The chain carries TRBV6-2 or TRBV6-3 and TRBJ2-3; TRBD2 might be the D (6 bases). Deletions cut 4 bases from V and 0 bases from J, with 11 bases between. The length of the CDR3 is 15 residues. Germline V CDR1 and CDR2: MNHEY, SVGEGT. The CDR3 region is CASSSGVHSTDTQYF. The CDR3 nucleotides read TGTGCCAGCAGTTCGGGGGTGCATAGCACAGATACGCAGTATTTT.

In its sample, this clone was seen a few times. The gene calls are TRBV6-1 and TRBJ1-1; the D is unclear. Germline CDR1 MNHNS, CDR2 SASEGT. V lost 2 bases to trimming and J lost 8 bases, with 6 bases between them. The CDR3 spans 11 residues. CDR3 nucleotides: TGTGCCAGCAGTGAATTCAGGGAAGCTTTCTTT. Amino acid sequence: CASSEFREAFF.

This sequence joins TRBV5-6 and TRBJ2-3; D call uncertain. Deletions cut 0 bases from V and 5 bases from J, with 4 bases between. CDR3 size: 12 residues. Germline lookup yields CDR1 SGHDT and CDR2 YYEEEE. CDR3 amino acids: CASSLARDTQYF. The DNA for the CDR3 is TGTGCCAGCAGCTTGGCCCGAGATACGCAGTATTTT.

CDR3 region: CASSTNGANYGYTF. The CDR3, as DNA: TGTGCCAGCAGCACGAACGGTGCTAACTATGGCTACACCTTC. The V and J genes are TRBV7-9 and TRBJ1-2; D uncertain. The germline V and J ends were trimmed by 5 bases and 0 bases, with 10 bases remaining between them. This CDR3 region has 14 residues. Germline assignment: CDR1 SEHNR and CDR2 FQNEAQ (reference sequence).

The chain uses TRBV6-5 and TRBJ1-5, with D unresolved. Trimming took off 8 bases at V and 2 bases at J, with 7 bases between the two ends. This CDR3 comprises 12 residues. The germline V gene has CDR1 MNHEY and CDR2 SVGAGI. CDR3 residues: CASVLGNQPQHF. Here the CDR3 DNA reads TGTGCCAGCGTTTTGGGCAATCAGCCCCAGCATTTT.

The chain has TRBV3-1 (or the pseudogene TRBV3-2) and TRBJ2-1, with D maybe TRBD1 (5 bases). Per germline, CDR1 LGHDT and CDR2 YNNKEL (reference sequence). The CDR3 length is 12 residues. V lost 2 bases and J 10 bases, leaving 9 bases between the germline ends. CDR3 loop: CASSQLRGEQFF. The CDR3 DNA follows: TGTGCCAGCAGCCAATTAAGGGGAGAGCAGTTCTTC.